These 21 T cell receptor beta chains came from one sample sequenced in a study of radiation and T cells in renal cell carcinoma. As for time point: blood 2 weeks post-SBRT. Sample treatment: 15 Gy SBRT to primary tumor, nephrectomy 4 weeks later. Clones were read by immunoSEQ multiplex PCR, and TCRdb kept only the in-frame ones, dropping some. In the table there are 120,000 or so clones, 81% of which are singletons. The material sequenced was blood, taken from a patient whose treatment included radiotherapy and nephrectomy. These receptors all come from a man aged 45-65 years with renal cell carcinoma.

This clone has a single count. The chain couples TRBV28 to TRBJ2-7; tentatively, D is TRBD2 (5 bases). Germline CDR1 is MDHEN and CDR2 is SYDVKM. The CDR3 length is 11 residues. V was pared by 11 bases and J by 6 bases, with 14 bases between. In nucleotides, the CDR3 is TGTGCCTCTGAGGGCGACGCCGAGCAGTACTTC. The encoded protein is CASEGDAEQYF.

This clone was seen a single time. The rearrangement uses TRBV7-9 and TRBJ1-2, with D tentatively TRBD1 (5 bases). From germline, CDR1 is SEHNR and CDR2 FQNEAQ (reference sequence). The V and J ends lost 1 base and 5 bases respectively, with 8 bases between them. The length of the CDR3 is 13 residues. The DNA of the CDR3 is TGTGCCAGCAGCTTAGGGCAGGGTTATGGCTACACCTTC. Protein product: CASSLGQGYGYTF.

This sequence joins TRBV29-1 and TRBJ1-5; D remains unclear. The V end lost 3 bases, the J end lost 3 bases, and 15 bases lay between the germline ends. The CDR3 extends over 15 amino acids. Germline CDR1 and CDR2: SQVTM and ANQGSEA. CDR3 sequence reads: CSVDGDRVPNQPQHF. CDR3 DNA: TGCAGCGTTGACGGGGATAGGGTCCCCAATCAGCCCCAGCATTTT. Drawing the rest from reference TRBV29-1 and TRBJ1-5, the complete variable domain is SAVISQKPSRDICQRGTSLTIQCQVDSQVTMMFWYRQQPGQSLTLIATANQGSEATYESGFVIDKFPISRPNLTFSTLTVSNMSPEDSSIYLCSVDGDRVPNQPQHFGDGTRLSIL.

This clone was seen once. The chain links TRBV4-1 to TRBJ2-1; 7 bases map to TRBD2. Germline lookup yields CDR1 MGHRA and CDR2 YSYEKL. Germline trimming cut 1 base from V and 3 bases from J; bases unmatched to any gene: 3. The CDR3 consists of 15 residues. In DNA, the CDR3 is TGCGCCAGCAGCCAAGCCCTAGCGGTCTACAATGAGCAGTTCTTC. It encodes CASSQALAVYNEQFF.

The gene calls are TRBV7-8 and TRBJ1-3; D is undetermined. This CDR3 has 18 amino acids. V shed 1 base and J shed 4 bases, with 20 bases lying between them. Germline-derived CDR1 and CDR2 are SGHVS and FQNEAQ. The CDR3 loop reads CASSLVGRHEYRGNTIYF. The CDR3, as DNA: TGTGCCAGCAGCTTAGTAGGGAGACACGAGTACAGAGGAAACACCATATATTTT.

The chain is built from TRBV5-1 and TRBJ2-3; TRBD1 might be the D (6 bases). CDR1 and CDR2 (germline): SGHRS, YFSETQ. The CDR3 spans 16 residues. Trimming took 0 bases from V and 0 from J, leaving 11 bases between them. Here the CDR3 reads CASSLGDRPSTDTQYF. The CDR3 DNA sequence: TGCGCCAGCAGCTTGGGAGACAGGCCAAGCACAGATACGCAGTATTTT.

The rearrangement uses TRBV5-1 and TRBJ2-1; TRBD2 agrees at 10 bases. Losses at the gene ends were 5 bases for V and 4 bases for J; bases not matched to a gene: 6. Germline V CDR1 and CDR2: SGHRS, YFSETQ. The CDR3 sequence is 15 residues long. This CDR3 reads CASRQGLAEYNEQFF. The CDR3 bases are TGCGCCAGCAGACAAGGACTAGCGGAGTACAATGAGCAGTTCTTC.

This clone has a count of ten or more. V is TRBV5-4 and J is TRBJ2-7; D is unclear. The CDR3 contains 12 residues. The ends were cut back, 4 bases at V and 6 bases at J, with 11 bases in the middle. The germline gives CDR1 SGHNT, CDR2 YYREEE (reference sequence). This CDR3 is CASSVNYVEQYF. CDR3 nucleotide sequence: TGTGCCAGCAGCGTGAATTATGTCGAGCAGTACTTC. Variable domain in full (rest from reference TRBV5-4 and TRBJ2-7): ETGVTQSPTHLIKTRGQQVTLRCSSQSGHNTVSWYQQALGQGPQFIFQYYREEENGRGNFPPRFSGLQFPNYSSELNVNALELDDSALYLCASSVNYVEQYFGPGTRLTVT.

This clone was seen a few times. The V and J genes are TRBV7-3 and TRBJ2-1; 7 bases are shared with TRBD1. With 5 bases clipped from V and 4 bases from J, the junction kept 5 bases outside the gene matches. CDR3 length: 14 residues. The germline V gene encodes CDR1 SGHTA and CDR2 FQGTGA. Written as DNA, the CDR3 is TGTGCCAGCAGCAAAGGGGGCGGTTACAATGAGCAGTTCTTC. Its translation is CASSKGGGYNEQFF. Combining the CDR3 with reference TRBV7-3 and TRBJ2-1 gives the whole variable domain GAGVSQTPSNKVTEKGKYVELRCDPISGHTALYWYRQSLGQGPEFLIYFQGTGAADDSGLPNDRFFAVRPEGSVSTLKIQRTERGDSAVYLCASSKGGGYNEQFFGPGTRLTVL.

The CDR3 nucleotides are TGTGCCAGCTCACCGAGACAGGGCCAGGATGAAAAACTGTTTTTT. This translates into CASSPRQGQDEKLFF. This sequence joins TRBV18 and TRBJ1-4; the match to TRBD1 covers 7 bases. V shed 3 bases and J 6 bases; nucleotides not matched to a gene: 7. Germline V gene data show CDR1 as KGHSH and CDR2 as LQKENI. CDR3 size: 15 residues.

The chain recombines TRBV6-1 with TRBJ2-7; unclear D gene. The germline V and J ends were trimmed by 4 bases and 2 bases, with 15 bases remaining between them. Germline CDR1 MNHNS, CDR2 SASEGT. CDR3 length equals 15 residues. Here the CDR3 reads CASSAVTARTYEQYF. The CDR3, as DNA: TGTGCCAGCAGTGCCGTTACAGCAAGGACCTACGAGCAGTACTTC.

The rearrangement links TRBV11-1 to TRBJ1-2; perhaps TRBD1 as D (5 bases). V was shortened by 1 base and J by 2 bases, with 14 bases between the two germline ends. The CDR3 consists of 16 residues. Germline V gene data show CDR1 as SGHAT and CDR2 as FQDESV (reference sequence). The CDR3 spells CASSLEVARGNYGYTF. The CDR3 bases are TGTGCCAGCAGCTTAGAGGTCGCTCGGGGCAACTATGGCTACACCTTC.

V and J are TRBV14 and TRBJ1-4; tentative D call: TRBD1 (5 bases). V lost 1 base to trimming and J lost 7 bases, with 7 bases between them. The CDR3 sequence is 13 residues long. CDR1 is SGHDN and CDR2 is FVKESK in the germline V gene. CDR3 residues: CASSQAGIEKLFF. DNA for the CDR3: TGTGCCAGCAGCCAAGCAGGGATTGAAAAACTGTTTTTT.

This chain uses TRBV10-3 with TRBJ2-1, with D unresolved. Trimming pared 7 bases from V and 2 bases from J, leaving 3 bases between. Germline CDR1 ENHRY, CDR2 SYGVKD. The CDR3 runs to 11 residues. CDR3 DNA sequence: TGTGCCATCAAGACCTACAATGAGCAGTTCTTC. It encodes CAIKTYNEQFF.

The chain combines TRBV10-1 with TRBJ2-2; 8 bases match TRBD1. This CDR3 spans 17 amino acids. Germline CDR1 WNHNN, CDR2 SYGVQD (reference sequence). With 6 bases clipped from V and 6 bases from J, the junction kept 15 bases outside the gene matches. The CDR3 DNA reads TGCGCCAGCAGGGTGAAGAAAAGGACAGGGCGGGCCGGGGAGCTGTTTTTT. Its translation: CASRVKKRTGRAGELFF.

The genes are TRBV4-1 and TRBJ2-5; maybe TRBD2 (7 bases). With 4 bases removed from V and 5 bases from J, the gap between germline ends came to 20 bases. The CDR3 extends over 16 amino acids. Germline-derived CDR1 and CDR2 are MGHRA and YSYEKL. CDR3: CASSPMVTGGRETQYF. In DNA, the CDR3 is TGCGCCAGCAGCCCAATGGTAACCGGGGGGCGGGAGACCCAGTACTTC.

This clone was seen a handful of times. The rearrangement links TRBV7-9 to TRBJ2-5; 9 positions match TRBD1. CDR3 size: 14 residues. V shed 6 bases, J shed 5 bases, and the junction held 7 bases outside the gene matches. Germline CDR1 is SEHNR and CDR2 is FQNEAQ (reference sequence). The CDR3 DNA sequence: TGTGCCAGCAGGTCGAGGACAGGGGTTGAGACCCAGTACTTC. As protein: CASRSRTGVETQYF.

The chain uses TRBV6-1 and TRBJ2-2; D uncertain. V was clipped by 2 bases and J by 7 bases, with 8 bases between them. This CDR3 has 13 amino acids. Germline CDR1 is MNHNS and CDR2 is SASEGT. CDR3 protein: CASSESAGGELFF. The CDR3 DNA reads TGTGCCAGCAGTGAATCGGCTGGCGGGGAGCTGTTTTTT.

The rearrangement links TRBV28 to TRBJ1-5; TRBD1 is a possible D gene (6 bases). V was trimmed by 5 bases and J by 4 bases, leaving 12 bases between them. CDR3 length equals 14 residues. Germline V gene data show CDR1 as MDHEN and CDR2 as SYDVKM. CDR3 sequence reads: CASSIYTGNQPQHF. The CDR3 nucleotides are TGTGCCAGCAGTATATATACAGGGAATCAGCCCCAGCATTTT.

This chain connects TRBV2 to TRBJ2-6, with D tentatively TRBD2 (6 bases). The CDR3 is made up of 15 amino acids. CDR1 SNHLY and CDR2 FYNNEI come from the germline V gene. V shed 6 bases and J shed 4 bases, with 13 bases lying between them. The CDR3 bases are TGTGCCAGCAGCGGGGGACCGTGGGGGGCCAACGTCCTGACTTTC. This translates into CASSGGPWGANVLTF.

V is TRBV11-2 and J is TRBJ2-7, with TRBD2 matching over 9 bases. The V segment lost 3 bases and the J segment 3 bases; nucleotides outside the gene matches: 6. The CDR3 covers 15 residues. Germline CDR1 and CDR2: SGHAT and FQNNGV. The CDR3 DNA reads TGTGCCAGCAGCTTCATAGCGGGAGTCGGCTACGAGCAGTACTTC. Its translation is CASSFIAGVGYEQYF.